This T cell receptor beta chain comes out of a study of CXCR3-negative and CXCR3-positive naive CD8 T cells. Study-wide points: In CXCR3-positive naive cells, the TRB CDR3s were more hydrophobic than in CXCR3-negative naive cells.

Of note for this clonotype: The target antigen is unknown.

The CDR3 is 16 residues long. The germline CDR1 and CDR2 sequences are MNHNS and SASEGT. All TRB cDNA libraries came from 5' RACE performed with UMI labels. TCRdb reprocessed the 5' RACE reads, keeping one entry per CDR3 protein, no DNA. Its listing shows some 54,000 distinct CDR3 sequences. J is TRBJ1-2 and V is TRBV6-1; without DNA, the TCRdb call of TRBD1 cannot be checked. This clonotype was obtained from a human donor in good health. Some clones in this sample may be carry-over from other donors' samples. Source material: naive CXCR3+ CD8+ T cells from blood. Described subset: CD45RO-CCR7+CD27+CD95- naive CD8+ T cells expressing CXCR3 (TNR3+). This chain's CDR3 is CASSPIQGSADYGYTF.